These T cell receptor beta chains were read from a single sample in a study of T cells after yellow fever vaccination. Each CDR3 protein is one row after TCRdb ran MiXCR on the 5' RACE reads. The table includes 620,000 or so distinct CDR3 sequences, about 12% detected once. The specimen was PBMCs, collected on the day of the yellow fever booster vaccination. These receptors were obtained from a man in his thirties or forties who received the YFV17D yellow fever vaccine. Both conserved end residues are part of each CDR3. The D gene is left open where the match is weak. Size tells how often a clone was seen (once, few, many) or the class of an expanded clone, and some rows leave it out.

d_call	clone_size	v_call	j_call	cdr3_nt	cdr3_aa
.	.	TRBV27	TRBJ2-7	TGTGCCAGCAGATCCCGACAGGATGTCTCCTACGAGCAGTACTTC	CASRSRQDVSYEQYF
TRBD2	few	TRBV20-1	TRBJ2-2	TGCAGTGCTAGAGATCTACTAGCGGGGTCGAACACCGGGGAGCTGTTTTTT	CSARDLLAGSNTGELFF
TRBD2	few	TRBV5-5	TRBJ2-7	TGTGCCAGCAGCTTAGGAAAACTAGCGGGTAGCGAGCAGTACTTC	CASSLGKLAGSEQYF
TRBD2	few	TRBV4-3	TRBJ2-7	TGCGCCAGCAGCCCCGAATGGGGGGGCTCCTACGAGCAGTACTTC	CASSPEWGGSYEQYF
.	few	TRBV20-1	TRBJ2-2	TGCAGTGCTAGAGATCAACCTCTCACCGGGGAGCTGTTTTTT	CSARDQPLTGELFF
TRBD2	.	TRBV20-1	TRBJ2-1	TGCAGTGCTATGACTAGCGGGAGATCTCCATACAATGAGCAGTTCTTC	CSAMTSGRSPYNEQFF
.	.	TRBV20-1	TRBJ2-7	TGCAGTGCTAGTTTGGGGGGCACCTACGAGCAGTACTTC	CSASLGGTYEQYF
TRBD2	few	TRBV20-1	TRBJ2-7	TGCAGTGGCGCGACTAGCGGGACCTACGAGCAGTACTTC	CSGATSGTYEQYF
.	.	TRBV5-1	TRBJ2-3	TGCGCCAGCAGCTTCCAGGAAAGCACAGATACGCAGTATTTT	CASSFQESTDTQYF
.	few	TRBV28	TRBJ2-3	TGTGCCAGCACCGAACGAGGAACAGATACGCAGTATTTT	CASTERGTDTQYF
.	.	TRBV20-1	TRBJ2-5	TGCAGTGCTCCCTCGGGGGGCCAGGGGACCCAGTACTTC	CSAPSGGQGTQYF
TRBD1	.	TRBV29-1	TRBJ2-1	TGCAGCGTTGAAGTACAGGGGAACTACAATGAGCAGTTCTTC	CSVEVQGNYNEQFF
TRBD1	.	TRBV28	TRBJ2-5	TGTGCCAGCAGTCCCCCCCCGACAGGGGTGGAGACCCAGTACTTC	CASSPPPTGVETQYF
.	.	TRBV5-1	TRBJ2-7	TGCGCCAGCAGCCGGGTTTCTCAAATGAGGAACGAGCAGTACTTC	CASSRVSQMRNEQYF
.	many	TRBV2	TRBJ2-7	TGTGCCAGCAGCCGGGACCGAAGGGACGAGCAGTACTTC	CASSRDRRDEQYF
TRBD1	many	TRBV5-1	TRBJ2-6	TGTGCCAGCAGCCCACAGGGGTCTGGGGCCAACGTCCTGACTTTC	CASSPQGSGANVLTF
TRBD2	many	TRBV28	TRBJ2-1	TGTGCCAGCTCCTCTAGTGGGCGGGAGGGCCTCGATGAGCAGTTCTTC	CASSSSGREGLDEQFF
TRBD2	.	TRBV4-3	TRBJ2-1	TGCGCCAGCAGCCAAGGGACTAGCGGGAGGCGTGAGCAGTTCTTC	CASSQGTSGRREQFF
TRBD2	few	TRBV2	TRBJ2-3	TGTGCCAGCAAATCGCCCGCTAGCGGCAAAAGCACAGATACGCAGTATTTT	CASKSPASGKSTDTQYF
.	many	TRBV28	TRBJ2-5	TGTGCCAGCAGTTTATCCGGACCGATAGAGACCCAGTACTTC	CASSLSGPIETQYF
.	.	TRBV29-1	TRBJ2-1	TGCAGCGTTCCGTTGGGCAGCAGCTCCTACAATGAGCAGTTCTTC	CSVPLGSSSYNEQFF
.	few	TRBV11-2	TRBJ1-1	TGTGCCAGCAGCTTGGGCAGGGTAACGAACACTGAAGCTTTCTTT	CASSLGRVTNTEAFF
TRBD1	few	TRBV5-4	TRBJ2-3	TGTGCCAGCAGCTTGGGCCGGGACAGGACCCCCCTGGATACGCAGTATTTT	CASSLGRDRTPLDTQYF
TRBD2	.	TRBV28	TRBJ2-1	TGTGCCAGCAACGGCGGGAGGGCCTTTGAGCAGTTCTTC	CASNGGRAFEQFF
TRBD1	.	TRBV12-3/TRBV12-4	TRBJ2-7	TGTGCCAGCAGTCGGACAGGGGTAATAGTCTACGAGCAGTACTTC	CASSRTGVIVYEQYF
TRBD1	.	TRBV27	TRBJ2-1	TGTGCCAGCAGTTTATCGATACCGACAGGGGCCCACAATGAGCAGTTCTTC	CASSLSIPTGAHNEQFF
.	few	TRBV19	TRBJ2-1	TGTGCCAGTAGTATATCGGCGGGCGATGAGCAGTTCTTC	CASSISAGDEQFF
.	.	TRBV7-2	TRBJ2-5	TGTGCCAGCAGCTTCGGACATATCCAAGAGACCCAGTACTTC	CASSFGHIQETQYF
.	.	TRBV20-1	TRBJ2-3	TGCAGTGCTACCGGACGGTCTCTGAGTACGCAGTATTTT	CSATGRSLSTQYF
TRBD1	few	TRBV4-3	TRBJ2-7	TGCGCCAGCAGCCAAGCCACAGGGGGAACCTACGAGCAGTACTTC	CASSQATGGTYEQYF
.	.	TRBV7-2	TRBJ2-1	TGTGCCAGCAGCTTATGGACGGGGGATGAGCAGTTCTTC	CASSLWTGDEQFF
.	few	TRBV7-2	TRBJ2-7	TGTGCCAGCAGCTTCAACGAGGGAGGATCTCTGTACTTC	CASSFNEGGSLYF
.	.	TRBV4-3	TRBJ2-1	TGCGCCAGCAGCCAACAGGGCTATGAGCAGTTCTTC	CASSQQGYEQFF
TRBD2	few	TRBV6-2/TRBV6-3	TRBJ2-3	TGTGCCAGCAGGTACTCATGGACTAGCGTATACACAGATACGCAGTATTTT	CASRYSWTSVYTDTQYF
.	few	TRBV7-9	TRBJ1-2	TGTGCCAGCAGTCCTTTCGGGACACAAGGTGACTATGGCTACACCTTC	CASSPFGTQGDYGYTF
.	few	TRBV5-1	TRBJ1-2	TGCGCCAGCAGCGTTACAGGCGATAACTATGGCTACACCTTC	CASSVTGDNYGYTF
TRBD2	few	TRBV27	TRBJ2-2	TGTGCCAGCAGTTTTGCGGGGGACGGGGAGCTGTTTTTT	CASSFAGDGELFF
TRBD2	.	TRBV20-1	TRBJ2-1	TGCAGTGCTAGAGATCCAGCGGGAGGTGGGAATGAGCAGTTCTTC	CSARDPAGGGNEQFF
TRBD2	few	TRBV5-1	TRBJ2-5	TGCGCCAGCGGGGCTAGCGGAGGCCAAGAGACCCAGTACTTC	CASGASGGQETQYF
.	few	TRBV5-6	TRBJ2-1	TGTGCCAGCAGAAAAAGACAGATCGGCAATGAGCAGTTCTTC	CASRKRQIGNEQFF
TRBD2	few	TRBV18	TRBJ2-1	TGTGCCAGCTCACCACCGAGCGGGAGGGCCCGGGAGCAGTTCTTC	CASSPPSGRAREQFF
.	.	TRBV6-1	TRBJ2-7	TGTGCCAGCAGCCCCACAGTTTCCTACGAGCAGTACTTC	CASSPTVSYEQYF
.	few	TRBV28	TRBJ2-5	TGTGCCAGCAGTTTGGGGGTGATGGCGGAGACCCAGTACTTC	CASSLGVMAETQYF
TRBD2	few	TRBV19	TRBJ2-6	TGTGCCAGTAGTATCAAGCGGGGGAGCTCTGGGGCCAACGTCCTGACTTTC	CASSIKRGSSGANVLTF
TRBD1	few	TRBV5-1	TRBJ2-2	TGCGCCAGCAGCTTGGATAGGACAGGGACCGGGGAGCTGTTTTTT	CASSLDRTGTGELFF
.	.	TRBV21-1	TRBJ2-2	TGTGCCAGCAGCAAAGACCCGGATTCGAACACCGGGGAGCTGTTTTTT	CASSKDPDSNTGELFF
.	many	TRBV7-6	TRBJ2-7	TGTGCCAGCAACCAGGGGGGTCAGTCCGAGCAGTACTTC	CASNQGGQSEQYF
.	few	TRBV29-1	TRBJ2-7	TGCAGCGTTGGGGGCTATGCAGGGCACTCCCAACCCTACGAGCAGTACTTC	CSVGGYAGHSQPYEQYF
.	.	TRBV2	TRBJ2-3	TGTGCCGGACTCCGGGCCCCCTCTAGCACAGATACGCAGTATTTT	CAGLRAPSSTDTQYF
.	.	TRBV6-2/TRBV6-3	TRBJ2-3	TGTGCCAGCAGTTACCTCCAGGGACCCACAGATACGCAGTATTTT	CASSYLQGPTDTQYF
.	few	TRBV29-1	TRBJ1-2	TGCAGCGGGTCAGGGGCCGGTTATGGCTACACCTTC	CSGSGAGYGYTF
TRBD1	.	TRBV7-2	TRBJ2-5	TGTGCCAGCAGCTTCGGACAGGCGGAGACCCAGTACTTC	CASSFGQAETQYF
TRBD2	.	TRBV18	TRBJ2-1	TGTGCCAGCTCACCAAGAGGGACTAGGGTACCGGGCAATGAGCAGTTCTTC	CASSPRGTRVPGNEQFF